This T cell receptor (beta chain) was recovered during a study of shared clonotypes between healthy human individuals. The study, taken as a whole, reports: Though the depth was large, rarefaction showed that sorted-subset sequencing was incomplete.

Germline V gene sequence: CDR1 SEHNR, CDR2 FQNEAQ (reference sequence). The junction had 5 bases not matched to a gene; V was cut back by 4 bases and J by 6 bases. CDR3 length equals 16 residues. Generated by immunoSEQ multiplex PCR, the TCRdb table keeps only in-frame clones and is missing some. This sample has about 2.1 million clones; approximately 94% occur once, and the top ten carry roughly 1.7%. Naive CD8 cells were CD45RO-negative, positively selected for CCR7, excluding terminally differentiated effector memory CD45RA+ cells. On this clone itself: What it binds is not known.

The clonotype originates from a man aged 18 to 30 in good health. Some clones in this sample may be carry-over from other donors' samples. This chain links TRBV7-9 with TRBJ2-2; 13 bases map to TRBD2. Sequences were obtained from naive CD8+ T cells from PBMCs. CDR3 bases: TGTGCCAGCAGCTCTTCGACTAGCGGGGGGCCCGGGGAGCTGTTTTTT. Translating gives CASSSSTSGGPGELFF.